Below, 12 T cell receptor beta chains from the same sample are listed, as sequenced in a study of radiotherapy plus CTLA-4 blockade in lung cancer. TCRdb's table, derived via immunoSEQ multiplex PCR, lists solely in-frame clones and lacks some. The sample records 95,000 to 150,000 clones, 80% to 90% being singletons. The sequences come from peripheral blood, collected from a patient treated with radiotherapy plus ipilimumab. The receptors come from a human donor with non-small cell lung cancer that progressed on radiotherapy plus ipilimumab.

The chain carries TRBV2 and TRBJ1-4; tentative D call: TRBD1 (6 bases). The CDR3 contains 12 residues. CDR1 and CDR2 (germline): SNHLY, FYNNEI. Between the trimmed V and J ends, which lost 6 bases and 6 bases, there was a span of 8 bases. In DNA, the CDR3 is TGTGCCAGCAGGGGGGGCTATGAAAAACTGTTTTTT. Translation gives CASRGGYEKLFF.

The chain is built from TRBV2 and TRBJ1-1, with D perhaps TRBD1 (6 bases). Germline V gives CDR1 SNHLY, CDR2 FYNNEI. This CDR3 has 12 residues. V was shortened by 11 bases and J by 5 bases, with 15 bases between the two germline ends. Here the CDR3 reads CAGGQGRTEAFF. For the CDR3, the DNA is TGTGCCGGCGGTCAGGGGCGGACTGAAGCTTTCTTT.

The CDR3 loop reads CATSRDFARDRVYETQYF. CDR3 in DNA: TGTGCCACCAGCAGAGACTTTGCCCGGGACAGGGTATACGAGACCCAGTACTTC. The rearrangement uses TRBV15 and TRBJ2-5, with 9 bases identical to TRBD1. Germline CDR1 and CDR2: LNHNV and YYDKDF (reference sequence). The CDR3 spans 18 residues. The junction had 13 bases not matched to a gene; V was cut back by 0 bases and J by 5 bases.

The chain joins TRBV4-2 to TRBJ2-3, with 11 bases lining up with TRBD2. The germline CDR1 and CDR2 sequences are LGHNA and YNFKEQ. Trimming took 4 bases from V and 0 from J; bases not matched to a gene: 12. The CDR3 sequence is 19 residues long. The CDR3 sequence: CASSRKNVAGGTSTDTQYF. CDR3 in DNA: TGTGCCAGCAGCCGAAAGAACGTAGCGGGAGGGACTAGCACAGATACGCAGTATTTT.

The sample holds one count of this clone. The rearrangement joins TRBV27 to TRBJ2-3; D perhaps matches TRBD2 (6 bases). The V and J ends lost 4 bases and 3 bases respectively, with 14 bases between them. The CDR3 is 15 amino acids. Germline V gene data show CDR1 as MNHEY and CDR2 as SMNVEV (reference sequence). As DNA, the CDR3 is TGTGCCAGCAGTTCCCCGGGAGAAGGGACAGATACGCAGTATTTT. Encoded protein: CASSSPGEGTDTQYF.

CDR3 DNA sequence: TGTGCCAGTAGTAGTATAAGGGACAGGGGGCTTAAGGAGCAGTTCTTC. Protein sequence: CASSSIRDRGLKEQFF. The rearrangement joins TRBV19 to TRBJ2-1; 12 bases match TRBD1. Germline CDR1 LNHDA, CDR2 SQIVND (reference sequence). The length of the CDR3 is 16 residues. Unmatched junction bases numbered 11, after V lost 4 bases and J lost 10 bases.

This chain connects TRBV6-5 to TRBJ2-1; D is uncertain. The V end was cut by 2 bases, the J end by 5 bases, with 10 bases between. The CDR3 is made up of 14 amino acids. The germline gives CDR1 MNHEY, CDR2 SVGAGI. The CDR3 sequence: CASSYLGPNNEQFF. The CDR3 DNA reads TGTGCCAGCAGTTACCTCGGACCTAACAATGAGCAGTTCTTC.

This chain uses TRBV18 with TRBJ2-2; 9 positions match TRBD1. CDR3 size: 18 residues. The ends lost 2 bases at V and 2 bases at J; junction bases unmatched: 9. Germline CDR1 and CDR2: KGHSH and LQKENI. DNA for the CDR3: TGTGCCAGCTCACCATACCCGATGGACAGGGGAAACACCGGGGAGCTGTTTTTT. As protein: CASSPYPMDRGNTGELFF.

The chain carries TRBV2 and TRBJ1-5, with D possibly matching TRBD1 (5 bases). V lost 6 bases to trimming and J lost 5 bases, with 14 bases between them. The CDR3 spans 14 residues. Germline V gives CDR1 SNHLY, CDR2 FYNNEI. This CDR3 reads CASSDSWTDQPQHF. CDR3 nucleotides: TGTGCCAGCAGCGACAGCTGGACGGATCAGCCCCAGCATTTT.

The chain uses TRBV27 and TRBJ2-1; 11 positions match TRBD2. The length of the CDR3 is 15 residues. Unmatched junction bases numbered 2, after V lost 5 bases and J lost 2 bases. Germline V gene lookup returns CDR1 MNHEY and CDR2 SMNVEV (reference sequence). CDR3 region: CASSLAGGTYNEQFF. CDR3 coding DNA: TGTGCCAGCAGTCTAGCGGGAGGTACCTACAATGAGCAGTTCTTC.

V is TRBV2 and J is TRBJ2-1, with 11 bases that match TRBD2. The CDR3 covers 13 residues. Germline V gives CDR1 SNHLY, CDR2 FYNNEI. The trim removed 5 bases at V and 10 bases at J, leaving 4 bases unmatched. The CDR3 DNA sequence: TGTGCCAGCAGTTCTAGCGGGAGGAGCGAGCAGTTCTTC. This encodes CASSSSGRSEQFF.

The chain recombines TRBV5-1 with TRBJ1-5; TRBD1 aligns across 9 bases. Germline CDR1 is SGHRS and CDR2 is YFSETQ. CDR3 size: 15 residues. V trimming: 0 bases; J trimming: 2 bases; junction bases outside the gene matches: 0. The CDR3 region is CASSLGDRGNQPQHF. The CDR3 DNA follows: TGCGCCAGCAGCTTGGGGGACAGGGGCAATCAGCCCCAGCATTTT.